These T cell receptor beta chains were read from a single sample in a study of beta chain features in type 1 diabetes. Clones were sequenced by immunoSEQ multiplex PCR, and TCRdb holds only the in-frame ones, with some missing. The sample carries about 620,000 clones, 15% to 18% recorded once. Sequenced sample: naive CD4+ T cells from blood. Every receptor here comes from a man in his late teens or twenties in good health. Both conserved end residues are trimmed from each CDR3. Fields, in order: CDR3 length, J gene, V gene, D gene, CDR3 protein. The D gene is left open where the match is weak.

cdr3_length: 10
j_call: TRBJ1-2
v_call: TRBV6-5
d_call: NA
cdr3_aa: ASSYLGYGYT

cdr3_length: 11
j_call: TRBJ1-5
v_call: TRBV5-1
d_call: NA
cdr3_aa: ASSFQGNQPQH

cdr3_length: 12
j_call: TRBJ2-7
v_call: TRBV6-1
d_call: TRBD2
cdr3_aa: ASRDSGRTYEQY

cdr3_length: 10
j_call: TRBJ2-3
v_call: TRBV30
d_call: TRBD1
cdr3_aa: AWSSTGDTQY

cdr3_length: 13
j_call: TRBJ1-1
v_call: TRBV6-6
d_call: NA
cdr3_aa: ASSPSPLSGAEAF

cdr3_length: 12
j_call: TRBJ1-2
v_call: TRBV7-3
d_call: TRBD1
cdr3_aa: ASSPDRGSYGYT

cdr3_length: 11
j_call: TRBJ1-2
v_call: TRBV5-1
d_call: NA
cdr3_aa: ASSPTEFYGYT

cdr3_length: 13
j_call: TRBJ2-3
v_call: TRBV7-3
d_call: TRBD1
cdr3_aa: ASSPRDRVTDTQY

cdr3_length: 10
j_call: TRBJ2-2
v_call: TRBV9
d_call: NA
cdr3_aa: ASSEPRRELF

cdr3_length: 15
j_call: TRBJ2-1
v_call: TRBV5-6
d_call: TRBD1
cdr3_aa: ASSLAETGFYRNEQF

cdr3_length: 10
j_call: TRBJ2-7
v_call: TRBV5-6
d_call: NA
cdr3_aa: ASSVSYYEQY

cdr3_length: 15
j_call: TRBJ1-6
v_call: TRBV27
d_call: NA
cdr3_aa: ASSLRDRTSITSPLH

cdr3_length: 15
j_call: TRBJ2-4
v_call: TRBV5-6
d_call: NA
cdr3_aa: ASSRGQLPIAKNIQY

cdr3_length: 11
j_call: TRBJ1-6
v_call: TRBV6-5
d_call: NA
cdr3_aa: ASSYSTGTPLH

cdr3_length: 13
j_call: TRBJ1-1
v_call: TRBV7-9
d_call: TRBD1
cdr3_aa: ASSLQDRGNTEAF

cdr3_length: 12
j_call: TRBJ2-1
v_call: TRBV14
d_call: NA
cdr3_aa: ASSTVSSYNEQF

cdr3_length: 15
j_call: TRBJ2-1
v_call: TRBV5-1
d_call: TRBD2
cdr3_aa: ASSLASTSGIHNEQF

cdr3_length: 13
j_call: TRBJ2-1
v_call: TRBV9
d_call: NA
cdr3_aa: ASSVGASSYNEQF

cdr3_length: 13
j_call: TRBJ2-4
v_call: TRBV7-2
d_call: NA
cdr3_aa: ASSSNGRSGAHQY